This TCR beta chain was sequenced during a study of beta chain features in type 1 diabetes (dated by TCRdb to between 2018 and 2020). Study-wide context: Patients and healthy donors did not differ in mean age, gender distribution, total cell number or subset yield. Across all samples, some 99 million sorted cells were examined, and cell number per subset correlated strongly with RNA yield. In the study, recently diagnosed type 1 diabetes patients and matched healthy donors were compared on the TCRB repertoires of their sorted circulating CD4+ T cell subsets. Regulatory and stem cell-like memory subsets were obtained from only 8 patients and roughly 8 healthy donors, while naive and central memory subsets were obtained from all 30 or so donors.

All of the isolated RNA was reverse transcribed with the High Capacity cDNA Reverse Transcription Kit, so expressed TCRB transcripts were sequenced. Deep immunoSEQ sequencing was applied to naive, central memory and regulatory T cell samples, giving an average of roughly 3.5 million total reads per sample. Sorted cells were lysed in RLT buffer, and RNA was extracted using DNase-treated RNeasy Micro or Mini kits according to cell number. To prevent cross-contamination, every cell subset was processed on its own, while patient and healthy donor samples were processed together. Using the immunoSEQ multiplex PCR, TCRB sequences were amplified from cDNA into 87-bp fragments spanning the CDR3 region. Sequencing of the amplicons was performed on the Illumina HiSeq platform. The authors processed their data as follows. PCR bias was corrected computationally using synthetic template baselines, and reads within Hamming distance 2 were collapsed, with unmergeable singletons discarded. Reads were aligned to IMGT to assign V, D and J genes, CDR3 length, and insertions or deletions at six rearrangement sites. Within each subset, clonotype counts were normalized to sorted cell number, and only after that were true diversity and Gini coefficients computed with the tcR R package. The overlap coefficient, calculated on TCRB nucleotide sequences, was used to quantify repertoire sharing. Out-of-frame TCRB sequences from naive cells were analyzed to stand in for the pre-selection repertoire. The table was pulled from immuneACCESS by TCRdb, which kept in-frame rearrangements only. Such tables lose some clones; where checked, under half of the loss comes from unresolved V genes, and the rest has no known cause. D and trimming were read from the DNA, whereas the V and J calls and clone size are those reported in that table. Recorded for this sample are some 700,000 clones; around 15% of them occurred a single time. The ten largest account for about 0.02% of the sample.

Notes on this clone: Its antigen is not yet known. Base qualities are missing; no much larger clone stands one base away.

The germline ends are 18 bases apart after V is trimmed by 0 bases and J by 0 bases. CDR1 SGHRS and CDR2 YFSETQ are derived from the germline V gene. The CDR3 holds 18 amino acids from the cysteine to the phenylalanine. The kept DNA is CDR3 alone, 54 bases in frame from the first base. The study at large found these results: At VDJ recombination sites, type 1 diabetes patients had fewer insertions and more deleted nucleotides, which implies abnormalities in thymic rearrangement. Only small numbers of individuals were included in the HLA sub-analyses, which left unresolved whether HLA type had any influence on TCRB rearrangement. Naive, central memory and regulatory TCRB repertoires appeared to be more alike among patients than among healthy donors. Because cDNA rather than genomic DNA was sequenced, highly expressing activated cells could have been over-represented, although no difference in activation and CD3 levels was found between groups. Type 1 diabetes patients showed a moderate but significant shortening of TCRB CDR3 length in all four CD4+ subsets. PCR may preferentially amplify shorter templates, but because patient and control samples were amplified and corrected together, any resulting skew would affect both groups equally.

Each donor gave one peripheral blood draw, averaging approximately 110 mL, which was collected into heparinised tubes. Naive, central memory, regulatory and stem cell-like memory CD4+ T cells were sorted on a BD FACSAria II using a panel including CD45RO, CCR7, CD25, CD127, CD95 and CD27. All sorted populations exceeded 98% purity. Right away, PBMCs were isolated by Lymphoprep density gradient centrifugation and were stained directly, with no culture step. Samples were stained and sorted in pairs, with one healthy donor and one patient per experiment, so that batch effects were minimized. The sequence joins TRBV5-1 to TRBJ1-1; the best D guess is TRBD1, with 5 bases matching. Sequencing was done on a sample of naive CD4+ T cells from blood. The cell subset or site tag for this specimen amounts to: true naive CD4+ T cells. The clonotype was recovered from a man between 18 and 35 years old with type 1 diabetes. The nucleotides are TGCGCCAGCAGCTTGGAGTTAAGTGGGACGGCGATGAACACTGAAGCTTTCTTT. Its protein reads: CASSLELSGTAMNTEAFF.